This passage covers 32 T cell receptor beta chains from one sample sequenced in a study of cytomegalovirus exposure and HLA in healthy donors. The primer mix had 60 Vbeta and 13 Jbeta primers. This table comes from immunoSEQ multiplex PCR, and its TCRdb copy is limited to in-frame clones, with some not included. In the table there are roughly 190,000 clones, over 80% of which are singletons. Material for sequencing was PBMCs. The receptors come from a man between 25 and 39 years old in good health and CMV-seronegative.

This clone occurred a few times. The chain links TRBV29-1 to TRBJ2-3, with 10 bases aligning to TRBD1. V was pared by 1 base and J by 9 bases, with 7 bases of the junction left unmatched. CDR1 and CDR2 from the germline V gene are SQVTM and ANQGSEA. The CDR3 extends over 14 amino acids. For the CDR3, the DNA is TGCAGCGTTGAAGTCGACAGGGGGCAGGTCACGCAGTATTTT. This encodes CSVEVDRGQVTQYF.

The rearrangement joins TRBV7-8 to TRBJ1-5, with D unresolved. Germline V gene lookup returns CDR1 SGHVS and CDR2 FQNEAQ. The length of the CDR3 is 14 residues. V lost 1 base and J lost 4, with 8 bases in between. The CDR3 loop is CASSLGWANQPQHF. Here the CDR3 DNA reads TGTGCCAGCAGCTTAGGGTGGGCGAATCAGCCCCAGCATTTT.

The chain links TRBV9 to TRBJ2-7; 8 nucleotides match TRBD2. Trimming at V came to 0 bases and at J to 5 bases, leaving 7 bases not matched to a gene. The V gene's germline CDR1 is SGDLS and CDR2 YYNGEE. The CDR3 spans 15 residues. This chain's CDR3 is CASSVDDGRADEQYF. The CDR3 DNA sequence: TGTGCCAGCAGCGTAGATGACGGGAGGGCCGACGAGCAGTACTTC.

The V and J genes are TRBV19 and TRBJ2-4; no clear D gene. The CDR3 length is 14 residues. Trimming stripped 5 bases from V and 4 bases from J, with 12 bases between. The V gene's germline CDR1 is LNHDA and CDR2 SQIVND (reference sequence). The CDR3 is CASSDNRSKNIQYF. CDR3 coding DNA: TGTGCCAGTAGTGACAACAGATCGAAAAACATTCAGTACTTC.

The CDR3 protein is CAWSVGTLVEAFF. The CDR3 DNA sequence: TGTGCCTGGAGTGTGGGGACACTTGTGGAAGCTTTCTTT. The chain links TRBV30 to TRBJ1-1, with a tentative D call TRBD1 (6 bases). The CDR3 contains 13 residues. Germline-derived CDR1 and CDR2 are GTSNPN and SVGIG (reference sequence). The ends were cut back, 0 bases at V and 8 bases at J, with 13 bases in the middle.

CDR3 region: CASSSGLAGGLAKNIQYF. As DNA, the CDR3 is TGTGCCAGCAGTTCAGGACTAGCGGGGGGACTAGCCAAAAACATTCAGTACTTC. The rearrangement links TRBV28 to TRBJ2-4, with 14 bases that match TRBD2. CDR3 size: 18 residues. Germline V gene sequence: CDR1 MDHEN, CDR2 SYDVKM. V lost 4 bases, J lost 0 bases, and 5 bases stayed unmatched.

The rearrangement joins TRBV19 to TRBJ1-6; 7 bases agree with TRBD1. V was pared by 8 bases and J by 7 bases, with 11 bases of the junction left unmatched. Germline V lookup: CDR1 LNHDA, CDR2 SQIVND (reference sequence). The CDR3 totals 15 residues. CDR3 region: CASAADRLRNSPLHF. In DNA, the CDR3 is TGTGCCAGTGCCGCGGACAGGCTTAGAAATTCACCCCTCCACTTT.

The J gene is TRBJ1-5, the V gene TRBV7-9; no clear D. Germline V lookup: CDR1 SEHNR, CDR2 FQNEAQ (reference sequence). Deletions cut 4 bases from V and 3 bases from J, with 4 bases between. The CDR3 spans 12 residues. The CDR3 spells CASSSFNQPQHF. The CDR3 region has the DNA TGTGCCAGCAGCTCTTTCAATCAGCCCCAGCATTTT. Variable domain in full (rest from reference TRBV7-9 and TRBJ1-5): DTGVSQNPRHKITKRGQNVTFRCDPISEHNRLYWYRQTLGQGPEFLTYFQNEAQLEKSRLLSDRFSAERPKGSFSTLEIQRTEQGDSAMYLCASSSFNQPQHFGDGTRLSIL.

This sequence joins TRBV11-2 and TRBJ2-3, with D tentatively TRBD2 (7 bases). CDR1 and CDR2 from the germline V gene are SGHAT and FQNNGV. Trimming took off 4 bases at V and 6 bases at J, with 17 bases between the two ends. This CDR3 contains 15 residues. The CDR3 loop is CASSSARGAVDTQYF. The CDR3 DNA follows: TGTGCCAGCAGCTCCGCCCGGGGGGCTGTGGATACGCAGTATTTT.

This chain connects TRBV6-5 to TRBJ1-2; D might be TRBD1 (5 bases). The germline V and J ends were trimmed by 4 bases and 8 bases, with 17 bases remaining between them. In germline, CDR1 is MNHEY, CDR2 SVGAGI. The CDR3 is made up of 14 amino acids. CDR3 residues: CASSLQVPPDGYTF. The CDR3 DNA reads TGTGCCAGCAGTTTACAGGTCCCCCCTGACGGCTACACCTTC.

A few counts support this clone. The chain couples TRBV15 to TRBJ2-3; 12 bases are a match to TRBD1. Germline trimming cut 4 bases from V and 3 bases from J; bases unmatched to any gene: 5. The CDR3 totals 16 residues. CDR1 is LNHNV and CDR2 is YYDKDF in the germline V gene (reference sequence). DNA of the CDR3: TGTGCCACCAGCATTGGGACAGGGGGCAAAACAGATACGCAGTATTTT. This sequence encodes CATSIGTGGKTDTQYF. Filled out from reference TRBV15 and TRBJ2-3, the complete variable domain reads DAMVIQNPRYQVTQFGKPVTLSCSQTLNHNVMYWYQQKSSQAPKLLFHYYDKDFNNEADTPDNFQSRRPNTSFCFLDIRSPGLGDTAMYLCATSIGTGGKTDTQYFGPGTRLTVL.

The chain links TRBV6-1 to TRBJ2-6; a possible D gene is TRBD2 (5 bases). The CDR3 runs to 15 residues. From germline, CDR1 is MNHNS and CDR2 SASEGT. Trimming took 4 bases from V and 1 from J, leaving 8 bases between them. This chain's CDR3 is CASSVGGSGANVLTF. CDR3 nucleotide sequence: TGTGCCAGCAGTGTCGGAGGTTCTGGGGCCAACGTCCTGACTTTC.

This clone was detected only a few times. The chain uses TRBV7-2 and TRBJ2-2; TRBD1 agrees at 7 bases. With V trimmed by 5 bases and J by 0 bases, 0 bases remained unmatched. This CDR3 has 14 amino acids. Germline assignment: CDR1 SGHTA and CDR2 FQGNSA. DNA of the CDR3: TGTGCCAGCAGCAGGGGGCCGAACACCGGGGAGCTGTTTTTT. It yields the protein CASSRGPNTGELFF.

This clone was seen a handful of times. This chain links TRBV12-1 with TRBJ1-2. TRBV12-1 is flagged as a pseudogene. There are 17 residues in the CDR3. The CDR3 DNA follows: TGTGCCAGCAGTGACACTAGCTTTCGGAATGTCGACTATGGCTACACCTTC. It specifies CASSDTSFRNVDYGYTF.

This chain joins TRBV7-9 and TRBJ2-7; 8 positions match TRBD1. This CDR3 region has 16 residues. From germline, CDR1 is SEHNR and CDR2 FQNEAQ (reference sequence). The V and J ends lost 5 bases and 2 bases, in that order; junction bases with no gene match: 11. The CDR3 nucleotides read TGTGCCAGCAGCCCAAGTCCGTACAGGGGGACCTACGAGCAGTACTTC. Translated: CASSPSPYRGTYEQYF.

The J gene is TRBJ2-7, the V gene TRBV28, with TRBD1 identical over 7 bases. Germline CDR1 MDHEN, CDR2 SYDVKM. The trim removed 5 bases at V and 4 bases at J, leaving 14 bases unmatched. CDR3 size: 16 residues. CDR3 sequence reads: CASSPPPGSRGYEQYF. The DNA for the CDR3 is TGTGCCAGCAGTCCCCCCCCGGGGTCCAGGGGGTACGAGCAGTACTTC.

The chain recombines TRBV11-3 with TRBJ2-3; D call uncertain. The V end lost 1 base, the J end lost 3 bases, and 5 bases lay between the germline ends. Looked up from germline, CDR1 is SGHNT and CDR2 is YENEEA. The CDR3 has 13 amino acids. The CDR3 here is CASSLVETDTQYF. Written as DNA, the CDR3 is TGTGCCAGCAGCTTAGTAGAGACAGATACGCAGTATTTT.

The rearrangement uses TRBV5-4 and TRBJ1-6; 9 bases are a match to TRBD1. Germline CDR1 SGHNT, CDR2 YYREEE (reference sequence). V dropped 4 bases and J dropped 10; count of bases not matched to a gene: 6. The CDR3 extends over 14 amino acids. The CDR3 nucleotides are TGTGCCAGCAGCACCGGGACAGGGAACTCACCCCTCCACTTT. Translated: CASSTGTGNSPLHF.

J is TRBJ1-2 and V is TRBV30; perhaps TRBD1 as D (6 bases). The CDR3 spans 13 residues. Germline CDR1 GTSNPN, CDR2 SVGIG (reference sequence). Trimming shortened V by 2 bases and J by 5 bases, and 12 bases separated the two germline ends. CDR3 sequence reads: CAWSRGRGYGYTF. The CDR3 bases are TGTGCCTGGAGTAGGGGGAGAGGGTATGGCTACACCTTC.

The chain combines TRBV7-2 with TRBJ1-4, with D perhaps TRBD1 (5 bases). Germline loops: CDR1 SGHTA, CDR2 FQGNSA. The CDR3 consists of 15 residues. V was pared by 1 base and J by 2 bases, with 8 bases between. The chain's CDR3 is CASSLGGSTNEKLFF. For the CDR3, the DNA is TGTGCCAGCAGCTTAGGGGGCAGCACTAATGAAAAACTGTTTTTT.

V is TRBV10-3 and J is TRBJ1-1; D might be TRBD1 (6 bases). This CDR3 contains 14 residues. Germline-derived CDR1 and CDR2 are ENHRY and SYGVKD. V shed 0 bases and J shed 1 base, with 6 bases lying between them. The CDR3 nucleotides read TGTGCCATCAGTGAGTCGACAGGGAACACTGAAGCTTTCTTT. Translated, it gives CAISESTGNTEAFF.

V is TRBV30 and J is TRBJ2-2, with TRBD2 matching 8 bases. Trimming cost V 4 bases and J 4 bases; bases outside gene matches: 8. The CDR3 has 15 residues. Germline CDR1 is GTSNPN and CDR2 is SVGIG (reference sequence). The CDR3 DNA sequence: TGTGCCTGGACGGGGGGGGGAGGCGTCACCGGGGAGCTGTTTTTT. As protein: CAWTGGGGVTGELFF.

In DNA form, the CDR3 reads TGTGCCAGCAGCTCAGGACAGGGGGTTCAGCCCCAGCATTTT. It is translated as CASSSGQGVQPQHF. V usage is TRBV13 and J usage is TRBJ1-5; TRBD1 aligns across 10 bases. Germline CDR1 is PRHDT and CDR2 is FYEKMQ (reference sequence). V lost 4 bases to trimming and J lost 6 bases; unmatched junction nucleotides: 3. This CDR3 has 14 residues.

The V gene is TRBV19, the J gene TRBJ2-3, with D perhaps TRBD1 (6 bases). CDR3 length equals 14 residues. CDR1 and CDR2 (germline): LNHDA, SQIVND (reference sequence). Trimming shortened V by 1 base and J by 5 bases, and 10 bases separated the two germline ends. CDR3 protein: CASSIVQGRDTQYF. CDR3 DNA sequence: TGTGCCAGTAGTATAGTACAGGGTAGAGATACGCAGTATTTT.

The rearrangement uses TRBV19 and TRBJ1-2; D gene uncertain. V lost 6 bases to trimming and J lost 3 bases, with 8 bases between them. Per the germline V gene, CDR1 is LNHDA and CDR2 is SQIVND (reference sequence). The CDR3 covers 12 residues. CDR3 DNA: TGTGCCAGTAGCCCAAATCACTATGGCTACACCTTC. As protein: CASSPNHYGYTF.

Worth noting for this clone: In the same sample, other DNA sequences code for this CDR3. The chain recombines TRBV7-9 with TRBJ2-1; 8 positions match TRBD2. The V segment lost 2 bases and the J segment 0 bases; nucleotides outside the gene matches: 0. The CDR3 contains 15 residues. Germline V gives CDR1 SEHNR, CDR2 FQNEAQ (reference sequence). The CDR3 sequence is CASSLLAGSYNEQFF. The DNA of the CDR3 is TGTGCCAGCAGCTTACTAGCGGGCTCCTACAATGAGCAGTTCTTC.

The chain uses TRBV28 and TRBJ1-1; the match to TRBD1 covers 10 bases. This CDR3 comprises 15 residues. Trimming took 6 bases from V and 10 from J; bases not matched to a gene: 14. Germline V CDR1 and CDR2: MDHEN, SYDVKM. The CDR3 DNA is TGTGCCAGCAGCCTAGACAGGGGGCGCGGATTTGGAGCTTTCTTT. Its translation: CASSLDRGRGFGAFF. The variable domain in full, with the rest retrieved from reference TRBV28 and TRBJ1-1, is DVKVTQSSRYLVKRTGEKVFLECVQDMDHENMFWYRQDPGLGLRLIYFSYDVKMKEKGDIPEGYSVSREKKERFSLILESASTNQTSMYLCASSLDRGRGFGAFFGQGTRLTVV.

The chain is built from TRBV28 and TRBJ2-3; 8 nucleotides line up with TRBD2. The trim removed 1 base at V and 4 bases at J, leaving 7 bases unmatched. The length of the CDR3 is 16 residues. From germline, CDR1 is MDHEN and CDR2 SYDVKM. The CDR3 sequence: CASSLSSGGAADTQYF. CDR3 nucleotides: TGTGCCAGCAGTTTATCGTCCGGGGGGGCTGCAGATACGCAGTATTTT.

This chain links TRBV18 with TRBJ2-6, with D possibly being TRBD1 (6 bases). Trimming removed 3 bases from V and 2 bases from J, with 11 bases in between. CDR1 and CDR2 from the germline V gene are KGHSH and LQKENI. CDR3 length: 16 residues. The CDR3 DNA follows: TGTGCCAGCTCACCCAAACAGGGTGCTGGGGCCAACGTCCTGACTTTC. Encoded protein: CASSPKQGAGANVLTF. The full variable domain, with the rest looked up from reference TRBV18 and TRBJ2-6, is NAGVMQNPRHLVRRRGQEARLRCSPMKGHSHVYWYRQLPEEGLKFMVYLQKENIIDESGMPKERFSAEFPKEGPSILRIQQVVRGDSAAYFCASSPKQGAGANVLTFGAGSRLTVL.

The V gene is TRBV27, the J gene TRBJ2-2; 9 positions agree with TRBD1. Germline V gives CDR1 MNHEY, CDR2 SMNVEV (reference sequence). The CDR3 spans 15 residues. The V segment lost 5 bases and the J segment 4 bases; nucleotides outside the gene matches: 5. CDR3 DNA sequence: TGTGCCAGCAGTCAGCGGACAGGGGTCACCGGGGAGCTGTTTTTT. Translating gives CASSQRTGVTGELFF.

The chain links TRBV7-2 to TRBJ1-1; 7 bases agree with TRBD1. The V gene end was trimmed by 4 bases and the J gene end by 12 bases; junction bases not matched to a gene: 11. The CDR3 runs 13 residues. The germline CDR1 and CDR2 sequences are SGHTA and FQGNSA. This chain's CDR3 is CASSSKGAGGPFF. The CDR3 DNA sequence: TGTGCCAGCAGCTCCAAGGGGGCGGGAGGTCCTTTCTTT.

This clone has only one observation. This chain connects TRBV6-6 to TRBJ2-2; TRBD2 is a possible D gene (5 bases). V was trimmed by 4 bases and J by 4 bases, leaving 16 bases between them. Germline V gene sequence: CDR1 MNHNY, CDR2 SVGAGI (reference sequence). The CDR3 extends over 16 amino acids. Written as DNA, the CDR3 is TGTGCCAGCAGTTCGGCTAGCTACGGTCCCACCGGGGAGCTGTTTTTT. It translates to CASSSASYGPTGELFF.